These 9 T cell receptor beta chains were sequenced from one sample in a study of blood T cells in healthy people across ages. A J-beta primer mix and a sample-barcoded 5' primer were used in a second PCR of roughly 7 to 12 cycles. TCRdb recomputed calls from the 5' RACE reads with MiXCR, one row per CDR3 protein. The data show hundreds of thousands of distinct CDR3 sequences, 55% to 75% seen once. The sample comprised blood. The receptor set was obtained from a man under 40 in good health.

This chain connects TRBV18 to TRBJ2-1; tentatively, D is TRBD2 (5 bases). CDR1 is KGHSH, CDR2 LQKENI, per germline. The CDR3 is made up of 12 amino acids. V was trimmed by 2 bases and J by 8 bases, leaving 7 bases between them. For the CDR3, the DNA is TGTGCCAGCTCACCAGCGAGGGATGAGCAGTTCTTC. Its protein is CASSPARDEQFF.

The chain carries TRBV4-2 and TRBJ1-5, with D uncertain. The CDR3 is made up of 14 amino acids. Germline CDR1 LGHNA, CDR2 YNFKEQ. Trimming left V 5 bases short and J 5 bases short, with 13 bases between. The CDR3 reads CASSSIIGDQPQHF. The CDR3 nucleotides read TGTGCCAGCAGCTCGATAATCGGCGATCAGCCCCAGCATTTT.

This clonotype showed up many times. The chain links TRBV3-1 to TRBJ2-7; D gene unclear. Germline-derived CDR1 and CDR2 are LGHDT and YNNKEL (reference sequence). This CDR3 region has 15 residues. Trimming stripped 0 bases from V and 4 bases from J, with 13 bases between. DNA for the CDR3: TGTGCCAGCAGCCAAGATCTGGGCTACGTATACGAGCAGTACTTC. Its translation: CASSQDLGYVYEQYF.

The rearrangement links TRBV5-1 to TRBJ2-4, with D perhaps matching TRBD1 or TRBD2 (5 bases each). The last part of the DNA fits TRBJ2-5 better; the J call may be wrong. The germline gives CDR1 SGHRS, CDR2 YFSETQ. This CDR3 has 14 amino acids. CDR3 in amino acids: CASSPGLGEETQYF. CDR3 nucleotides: TGCGCCAGCAGCCCCGGATTGGGGGAGGAGACCCAGTACTTC.

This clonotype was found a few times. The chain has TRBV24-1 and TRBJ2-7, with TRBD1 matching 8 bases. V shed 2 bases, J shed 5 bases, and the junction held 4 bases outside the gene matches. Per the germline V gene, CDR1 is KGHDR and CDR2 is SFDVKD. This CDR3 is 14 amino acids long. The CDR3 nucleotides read TGTGCCACCAGTGATTCAGGGACAGGCAACGAGCAGTACTTC. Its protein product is CATSDSGTGNEQYF.

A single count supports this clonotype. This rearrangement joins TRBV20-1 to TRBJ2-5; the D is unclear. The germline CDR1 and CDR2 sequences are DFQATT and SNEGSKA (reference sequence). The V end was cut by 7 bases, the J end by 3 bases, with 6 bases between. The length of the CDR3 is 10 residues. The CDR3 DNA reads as TGCAGTGTACACGAAGAGACCCAGTACTTC. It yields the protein CSVHEETQYF.

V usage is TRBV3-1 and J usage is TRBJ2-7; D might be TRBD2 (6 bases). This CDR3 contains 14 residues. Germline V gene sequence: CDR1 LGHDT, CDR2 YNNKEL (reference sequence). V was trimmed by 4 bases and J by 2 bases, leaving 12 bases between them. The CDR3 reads CASSPLGGTYEQYF. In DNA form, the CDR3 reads TGTGCCAGCAGCCCGCTGGGGGGAACCTACGAGCAGTACTTC.

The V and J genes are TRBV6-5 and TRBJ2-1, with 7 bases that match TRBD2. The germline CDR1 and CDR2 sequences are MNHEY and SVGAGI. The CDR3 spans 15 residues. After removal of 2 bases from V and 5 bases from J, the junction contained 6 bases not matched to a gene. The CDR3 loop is CASSYTGLPHNEQFF. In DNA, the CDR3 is TGTGCCAGCAGTTACACGGGACTACCTCACAATGAGCAGTTCTTC.

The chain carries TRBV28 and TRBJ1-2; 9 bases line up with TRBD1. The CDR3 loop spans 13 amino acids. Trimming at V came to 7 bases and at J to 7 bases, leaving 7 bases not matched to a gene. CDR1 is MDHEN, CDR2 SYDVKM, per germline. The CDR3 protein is CASKEQGAPGYTF. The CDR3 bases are TGTGCCAGCAAGGAACAGGGGGCTCCTGGCTACACCTTC.